This is a list of T cell receptor beta chains from one sample in a study of beta chain features in type 1 diabetes. Libraries were prepared by immunoSEQ multiplex PCR; TCRdb keeps only in-frame clonotypes and omits some of them. The table records about 250,000 clones, 12% to 15% of them present only once. The source material was naive CD4+ T cells from blood. The receptors originated from a middle-aged woman in good health. Each CDR3 is given with its conserved first and last residue. A D gene is named only where the DNA matches it firmly. Clone size is not always given. Where it is, it says once, few, many or a class for expanded clones.

D gene	V gene	clone size	J gene	CDR3 protein	CDR3 DNA
NA	TRBV20-1	NA	TRBJ2-5	CSAPQETQYF	TGCAGTGCTCCACAAGAGACCCAGTACTTC
TRBD2	TRBV11-2	NA	TRBJ2-5	CASSLEGASPEGLGETQYF	TGTGCCAGCAGCTTAGAGGGCGCCTCCCCCGAGGGACTAGGGGAGACCCAGTACTTC
NA	TRBV9	NA	TRBJ2-1	CASSVIGGNEQFF	TGTGCCAGCAGCGTTATAGGGGGCAATGAGCAGTTCTTC
TRBD2	TRBV4-1	few	TRBJ2-7	CASSQLAGSGYEQYF	TGCGCCAGCAGCCAATTAGCGGGGTCAGGCTACGAGCAGTACTTC
TRBD1	TRBV19	few	TRBJ1-4	CASHRDRAREKLFF	TGTGCCAGTCATCGGGACAGGGCTCGTGAAAAACTGTTTTTT
TRBD1	TRBV12-5	once	TRBJ2-5	CASGLVGTGGTQYF	TGTGCTAGTGGTTTGGTAGGGACAGGGGGGACCCAGTACTTC
NA	TRBV4-1	NA	TRBJ2-1	CASSQDLEQFF	TGCGCCAGCAGCCAAGACCTTGAGCAGTTCTTC
NA	TRBV5-6	NA	TRBJ2-7	CASSPRRGSYEQYF	TGTGCCAGCAGCCCTCGGCGGGGCTCCTACGAGCAGTACTTC
NA	TRBV6-5	few	TRBJ2-2	CASSYSTTNTGELFF	TGTGCCAGCAGTTACTCGACTACGAACACCGGGGAGCTGTTTTTT
TRBD2	TRBV19	few	TRBJ2-5	CASSTREETQYF	TGTGCCAGTAGCACGCGGGAGGAGACCCAGTACTTC
TRBD1	TRBV29-1	few	TRBJ2-7	CSVVNGGDRDYERVTNKQYF	TGCAGCGTTGTAAATGGGGGGGACAGGGACTACGAGCGTGTCACCAATAAGCAGTACTTC
NA	TRBV28	NA	TRBJ1-6	CASTLRSGNSPLHF	TGTGCCAGCACCCTGCGGTCCGGAAATTCACCCCTCCACTTT
NA	TRBV7-2	few	TRBJ2-2	CASTGQTRNTGELFF	TGTGCCAGCACAGGACAGACTCGAAACACCGGGGAGCTGTTTTTT
TRBD1	TRBV5-1	NA	TRBJ2-7	CASSIGQGAGEQYF	TGCGCCAGCAGCATTGGACAGGGGGCAGGGGAGCAGTACTTC
NA	TRBV15	few	TRBJ2-7	CATSRRQSSYEQYF	TGTGCCACCAGCAGAAGACAGAGCTCCTACGAGCAGTACTTC
NA	TRBV21-1	few	TRBJ2-1	CASSTPRAGRAVNEQFF	TGTGCCAGCAGCACCCCACGGGCGGGGAGGGCGGTCAATGAGCAGTTCTTC
NA	TRBV29-1	NA	TRBJ2-7	CSVIHPGFYEQYF	TGCAGCGTTATCCACCCGGGGTTCTACGAGCAGTACTTC
TRBD1	TRBV29-1	NA	TRBJ1-1	CSVTDRGNTEAFF	TGCAGCGTTACGGACAGGGGGAACACTGAAGCTTTCTTT
NA	TRBV6-1	few	TRBJ2-7	CASSVIRGTGSSYEQYF	TGTGCCAGCAGTGTCATCCGGGGAACAGGGAGCTCCTACGAGCAGTACTTC
NA	TRBV7-6	NA	TRBJ1-1	CASSLFEKMNTEAFF	TGTGCCAGCAGCTTATTTGAGAAGATGAACACTGAAGCTTTCTTT
NA	TRBV5-4	few	TRBJ2-3	CASSPPGRWTDTQYF	TGTGCCAGCAGCCCTCCTGGGAGATGGACAGATACGCAGTATTTT
TRBD1	TRBV10-3	NA	TRBJ1-2	CAISTGTGDGYTF	TGTGCCATCAGTACCGGGACAGGGGATGGCTACACCTTC
NA	TRBV5-1	few	TRBJ2-7	CASSLAGSPAYEQYF	TGCGCCAGCAGCTTGGCTGGCTCCCCCGCCTACGAGCAGTACTTC
NA	TRBV7-9	few	TRBJ1-1	CASSFVAYTEAFF	TGTGCCAGCAGCTTCGTAGCCTACACTGAAGCTTTCTTT
TRBD2	TRBV19	few	TRBJ2-3	CASSNGLAGMQYF	TGTGCCAGTAGTAACGGACTAGCGGGTATGCAGTATTTT
NA	TRBV4-1	NA	TRBJ2-1	CASSQGETILADEQFF	TGCGCCAGCAGCCAAGGGGAGACTATTTTGGCAGATGAGCAGTTCTTC
NA	TRBV5-4	NA	TRBJ2-7	CASSLAGYGYEQYF	TGTGCCAGCAGCCTTGCCGGCTACGGGTACGAGCAGTACTTC
TRBD1	TRBV6-5	few	TRBJ1-5	CASSSTRTGHQPQHF	TGTGCCAGCAGTTCAACCCGGACAGGACATCAGCCCCAGCATTTT
TRBD1	TRBV29-1	many	TRBJ2-7	CSVSSTGDSYEQYF	TGCAGCGTCTCGTCGACAGGGGACTCCTACGAGCAGTACTTC
TRBD1	TRBV6-5	NA	TRBJ2-7	CASTPRPGQPYEQYF	TGTGCCAGCACCCCACGTCCGGGACAGCCCTACGAGCAGTACTTC
TRBD1	TRBV5-6	NA	TRBJ1-1	CASSLYRGRMNTEAFF	TGTGCCAGCAGCCTCTACAGGGGGAGGATGAACACTGAAGCTTTCTTT
TRBD2	TRBV7-8	few	TRBJ2-3	CASSSAGVPTDTQYF	TGTGCCAGCAGCTCGGCGGGGGTCCCCACAGATACGCAGTATTTT
TRBD2	TRBV4-3	many	TRBJ2-3	CASSPTGGGADTQYF	TGCGCCAGCAGCCCCACGGGGGGGGGAGCAGATACGCAGTATTTT
NA	TRBV10-3	NA	TRBJ2-5	CAIRQDSQETQYF	TGTGCCATCAGGCAGGACAGCCAAGAGACCCAGTACTTC
NA	TRBV7-8	few	TRBJ1-2	CASSASRVGFDGYTF	TGTGCCAGCAGCGCCTCCAGGGTGGGGTTTGACGGCTACACCTTC